This TCR beta chain was profiled in a study of naive and memory T cell subsets. Study observations and caveats: Especially in CD8 cells, naive repertoires contained a few larger clonotypes, possibly CD45RA-re-expressing memory cells.

Note on this clonotype: Its antigen is currently unknown.

Two oligonucleotides, mixed equimolar, formed the beta constant-region primer covering TRBC1 and TRBC2. The ligated cDNA underwent four PCR rounds using SP2 and nested alpha and beta constant-region primers. TCRdb re-called the UMI-ligation and nested PCR reads through MiXCR, storing one row per CDR3 protein. Here the sample spans some 82,000 distinct CDR3 sequences, 11% being singletons. This CDR3 contains 14 residues. Looked up from germline, CDR1 is SQVTM and CDR2 is ANQGSEA. V was cut by 6 bases and J by 0 bases, with 12 bases left in between. This clonotype was obtained from a human donor in good health. This rearrangement joins TRBV29-1 to TRBJ1-3; no firm D call. Specimen: naive CD4+ T cells from blood. The CDR3 loop is CSVEDPSSGNTIYF. The CDR3 DNA is TGCAGCGTGGAGGACCCGAGCTCTGGAAACACCATATATTTT.